This T cell receptor beta chain was profiled in a study of graft-versus-host responses after intestinal transplantation. Across the whole study: Recipients across the board were started on anti-thymocyte globulin induction, then kept on tacrolimus and steroids for around 3 years.

Only in-frame clones appear in the TCRdb table, and some are missing; sequencing was by immunoSEQ multiplex PCR. The sample has under 100,000 clones, 82% seen once. This clone has a handful of counts. Its target is not known. Sequencing used unstimulated CD4+ T cells sorted from spleen or lymph node cells, obtained before intestinal transplant. The receptor's source is a human donor who received an intestinal transplant.

CDR3 sequence: CASSYQGTYEQYF. In DNA, the CDR3 is TGTGCCAGCAGTTACCAGGGAACCTACGAGCAGTACTTC. This chain links TRBV6-6 with TRBJ2-7; D might be TRBD1 (5 bases). The CDR3 loop spans 13 amino acids. Trimming shortened V by 2 bases and J by 2 bases, and 7 bases separated the two germline ends. Germline V gene sequence: CDR1 MNHNY, CDR2 SVGAGI (reference sequence).